These 14 T cell receptor beta chains share one sample of origin, sequenced in a study of blood T cell repertoires in COVID-19. The method was immunoSEQ multiplex PCR; TCRdb's version includes in-frame clones alone and lacks a portion of them. The data show roughly 160,000 clones, roughly 93% seen once. The sample was peripheral blood. All receptors come from a man between 18 and 29 years old with COVID-19, enrolled during active disease.

The rearrangement uses TRBV4-2 and TRBJ2-3; 7 bases align to TRBD2. Germline V gives CDR1 LGHNA, CDR2 YNFKEQ. V was pared by 2 bases and J by 5 bases, with 13 bases of the junction left unmatched. The CDR3 spans 17 residues. In DNA form, the CDR3 reads TGTGCCAGCAGCCAATGGCTCAGCGGGACCGCGGGAGATACGCAGTATTTT. Translating it yields CASSQWLSGTAGDTQYF.

The rearrangement joins TRBV18 to TRBJ2-1; TRBD1 aligns across 8 bases. The V gene's germline CDR1 is KGHSH and CDR2 LQKENI. V dropped 4 bases and J dropped 2; count of bases not matched to a gene: 7. The CDR3 consists of 16 residues. CDR3 sequence (DNA): TGTGCCAGCTCACAACAGGGGGGTGTGCCCTACAATGAGCAGTTCTTC. Protein: CASSQQGGVPYNEQFF.

The rearrangement joins TRBV9 to TRBJ2-7; 9 nucleotides align to TRBD1. The trim removed 4 bases at V and 2 bases at J, leaving 4 bases unmatched. The CDR3 is 14 residues long. CDR1 is SGDLS and CDR2 is YYNGEE in the germline V gene. The CDR3 loop reads CASSPRDRAYEQYF. The CDR3 nucleotides read TGTGCCAGCAGCCCAAGGGACAGGGCCTACGAGCAGTACTTC.

The genes are TRBV30 and TRBJ2-7; 11 nucleotides agree with TRBD2. V lost 3 bases and J lost 0; bases outside the gene matches: 7. Per the germline V gene, CDR1 is GTSNPN and CDR2 is SVGIG (reference sequence). The CDR3 sequence is 16 residues long. DNA for the CDR3: TGTGCCTGGAGCCTTCCGGGACTAGCGGACTCCTACGAGCAGTACTTC. Its protein product is CAWSLPGLADSYEQYF.

The gene calls are TRBV28 and TRBJ1-2, with 7 bases fitting TRBD1. Looked up from germline, CDR1 is MDHEN and CDR2 is SYDVKM. The CDR3 spans 15 residues. The junction had 12 bases not matched to a gene; V was cut back by 6 bases and J by 5 bases. CDR3 nucleotide sequence: TGTGCCAGCAGCCTACCTAGGACAGGACTATATGGCTACACCTTC. Its translation is CASSLPRTGLYGYTF.

The V and J genes are TRBV6-5 and TRBJ2-3, with TRBD1 as a possible D gene (6 bases). CDR1 and CDR2 (germline): MNHEY, SVGAGI. The CDR3 length is 13 residues. Trimming took 6 bases from V and 6 from J, leaving 13 bases between them. CDR3 bases: TGTGCCAGCAGGTCAGGGGTTTCGGATACGCAGTATTTT. It specifies CASRSGVSDTQYF.

V usage is TRBV18 and J usage is TRBJ1-3; the D is unclear. This CDR3 region has 16 residues. Germline CDR1 is KGHSH and CDR2 is LQKENI. V lost 2 bases, J lost 4 bases, and 15 bases lay in between. Written as DNA, the CDR3 is TGTGCCAGCTCACCAAGGGCCTTCCCGGGGGGAAACACCATATATTTT. Translated: CASSPRAFPGGNTIYF.

The gene calls are TRBV7-9 and TRBJ1-5, with no clear D. This CDR3 comprises 12 residues. The germline CDR1 and CDR2 sequences are SEHNR and FQNEAQ (reference sequence). The V and J ends lost 5 bases and 5 bases respectively, with 7 bases between them. CDR3 in DNA: TGTGCCAGCAGCGACCAGGATCAGCCCCAGCATTTT. Protein sequence: CASSDQDQPQHF.

The genes are TRBV30 and TRBJ2-3; 7 bases are a match to TRBD1. The CDR3 has 16 residues. Germline assignment: CDR1 GTSNPN and CDR2 SVGIG (reference sequence). The junction had 18 bases not matched to a gene; V was cut back by 7 bases and J by 5 bases. In DNA form, the CDR3 reads TGTGCCTCCGCAAGGGGGCAGGGTCTTCGCGGAGATACGCAGTATTTT. This sequence encodes CASARGQGLRGDTQYF.

The V and J genes are TRBV30 and TRBJ1-1, with D unclear. Trimming shortened V by 3 bases and J by 0 bases, and 8 bases separated the two germline ends. The CDR3 length is 13 residues. Per germline, CDR1 GTSNPN and CDR2 SVGIG (reference sequence). The CDR3 reads CAWRGRVNTEAFF. CDR3 bases: TGTGCCTGGAGAGGCCGGGTGAACACTGAAGCTTTCTTT.

The chain couples TRBV18 to TRBJ2-1, with 12 bases aligning to TRBD2. Germline CDR1 is KGHSH and CDR2 is LQKENI. This CDR3 is 16 amino acids long. Trimming removed 4 bases from V and 4 bases from J; junction bases left unmatched: 5. The CDR3, as DNA: TGTGCCAGCTCACTATGGACTAGCGGGACATACAATGAGCAGTTCTTC. It codes for CASSLWTSGTYNEQFF.

This sequence joins TRBV5-6 and TRBJ2-1; TRBD1 is a possible D gene (6 bases). In germline, CDR1 is SGHDT, CDR2 YYEEEE. The V gene lost 1 base and the J gene lost 0 bases, with 20 bases spanning the gap. CDR3 length equals 19 residues. This CDR3 reads CASSLLVGGGRGSYNEQFF. In DNA, the CDR3 is TGTGCCAGCAGCTTGTTGGTGGGTGGGGGCCGAGGCTCCTACAATGAGCAGTTCTTC.

The chain joins TRBV6-6 to TRBJ1-5; D might be TRBD1 (5 bases). Trimming removed 6 bases at V and 7 bases at J, with 10 bases between. Germline V gene data show CDR1 as MNHNY and CDR2 as SVGAGI (reference sequence). The length of the CDR3 is 12 residues. The CDR3 bases are TGTGCCAGCAGCCCAACAGGACAGCCCCAGCATTTT. It specifies CASSPTGQPQHF.

The rearrangement uses TRBV5-1 and TRBJ2-7; TRBD1 might be the D (6 bases). The CDR3 consists of 12 residues. Trimming took 3 bases from V and 6 from J, leaving 10 bases between them. Germline assignment: CDR1 SGHRS and CDR2 YFSETQ. This CDR3 is CASSYTGTEQYF. The CDR3 nucleotides read TGCGCCAGCAGCTATACAGGGACCGAGCAGTACTTC.